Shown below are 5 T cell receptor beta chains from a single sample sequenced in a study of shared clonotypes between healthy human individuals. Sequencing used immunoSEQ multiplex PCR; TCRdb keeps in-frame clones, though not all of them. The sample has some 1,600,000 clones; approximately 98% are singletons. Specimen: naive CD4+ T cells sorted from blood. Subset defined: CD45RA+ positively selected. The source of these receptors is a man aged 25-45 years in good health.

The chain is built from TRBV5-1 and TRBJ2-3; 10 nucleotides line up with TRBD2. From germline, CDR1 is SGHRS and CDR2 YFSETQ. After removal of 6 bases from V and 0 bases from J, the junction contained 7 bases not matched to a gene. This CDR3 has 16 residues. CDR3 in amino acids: CASNSLLAGSTDTQYF. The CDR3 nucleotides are TGCGCCAGCAACAGCCTACTAGCGGGAAGCACAGATACGCAGTATTTT.

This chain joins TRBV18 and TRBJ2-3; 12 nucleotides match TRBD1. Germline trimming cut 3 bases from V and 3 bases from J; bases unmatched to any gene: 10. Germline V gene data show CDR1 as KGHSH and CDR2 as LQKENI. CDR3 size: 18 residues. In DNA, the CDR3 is TGTGCCAGCTCACCTCTACCGCCGGGACAGGGGGCTACAGATACGCAGTATTTT. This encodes CASSPLPPGQGATDTQYF.

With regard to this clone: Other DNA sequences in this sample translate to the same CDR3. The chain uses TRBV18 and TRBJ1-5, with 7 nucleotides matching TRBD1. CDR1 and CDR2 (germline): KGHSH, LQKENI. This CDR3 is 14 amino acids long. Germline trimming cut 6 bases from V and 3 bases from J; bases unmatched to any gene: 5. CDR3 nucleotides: TGTGCCAGCTCCCCGACAGGGTTCAATCAGCCCCAGCATTTT. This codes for CASSPTGFNQPQHF.

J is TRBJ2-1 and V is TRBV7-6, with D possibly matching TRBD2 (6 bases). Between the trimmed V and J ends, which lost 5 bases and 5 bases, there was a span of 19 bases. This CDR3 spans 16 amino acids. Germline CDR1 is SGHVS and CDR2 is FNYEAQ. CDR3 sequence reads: CASSPRDWGWDNEQFF. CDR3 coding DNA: TGTGCCAGCAGCCCCAGGGACTGGGGGTGGGACAATGAGCAGTTCTTC.

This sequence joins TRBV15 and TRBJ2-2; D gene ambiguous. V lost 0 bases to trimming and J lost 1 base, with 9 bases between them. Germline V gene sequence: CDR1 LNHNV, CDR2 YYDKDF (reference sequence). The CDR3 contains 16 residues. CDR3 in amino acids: CATSRDRWGNTGELFF. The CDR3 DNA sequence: TGTGCCACCAGCAGAGATAGGTGGGGGAACACCGGGGAGCTGTTTTTT.